This T cell receptor beta chain is from a study of blood T cells in healthy people across ages. The CDR3 spans 16 residues. CDR1 DFQATT and CDR2 SNEGSKA come from the germline V gene (reference sequence). V lost 0 bases, J lost 0 bases, and 6 bases stayed unmatched. Together with a sample-barcoded 5' primer, a J-beta primer mix was included in a second PCR lasting about 7 to 12 cycles. MiXCR, run by TCRdb on the 5' RACE reads, gives a single entry per CDR3 protein. Of roughly 1 million distinct CDR3 sequences in the sample, 20% to 25% are singletons; the top ten hold approximately 0.79%. The sample was also reused in another study, on T cells of mothers and their children.

Source material: blood. This sequence joins TRBV20-1 and TRBJ2-5; 8 bases are shared with TRBD1. The clonotype originates from a girl aged 2-10 years in good health. The CDR3: CSARDPRTGNQETQYF. The DNA of the CDR3 is TGCAGTGCTAGAGATCCAAGGACAGGGAACCAAGAGACCCAGTACTTC.